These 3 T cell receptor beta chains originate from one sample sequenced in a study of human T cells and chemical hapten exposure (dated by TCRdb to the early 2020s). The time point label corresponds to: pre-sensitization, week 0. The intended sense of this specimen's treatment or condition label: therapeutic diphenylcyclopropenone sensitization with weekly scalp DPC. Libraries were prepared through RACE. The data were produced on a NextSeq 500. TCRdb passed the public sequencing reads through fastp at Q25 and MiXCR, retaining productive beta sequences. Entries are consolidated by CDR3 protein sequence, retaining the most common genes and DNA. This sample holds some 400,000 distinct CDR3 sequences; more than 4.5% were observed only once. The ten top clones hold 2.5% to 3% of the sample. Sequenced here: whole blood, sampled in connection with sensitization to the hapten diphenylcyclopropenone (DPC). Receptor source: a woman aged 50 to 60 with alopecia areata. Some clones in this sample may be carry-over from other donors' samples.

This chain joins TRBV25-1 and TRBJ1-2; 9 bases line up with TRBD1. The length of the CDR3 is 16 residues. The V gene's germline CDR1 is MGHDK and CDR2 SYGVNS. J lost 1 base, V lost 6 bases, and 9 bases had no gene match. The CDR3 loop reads CASSARTGANNYGYTF. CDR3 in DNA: TGTGCCAGCAGCGCAAGGACAGGGGCTAATAACTATGGCTACACCTTC.

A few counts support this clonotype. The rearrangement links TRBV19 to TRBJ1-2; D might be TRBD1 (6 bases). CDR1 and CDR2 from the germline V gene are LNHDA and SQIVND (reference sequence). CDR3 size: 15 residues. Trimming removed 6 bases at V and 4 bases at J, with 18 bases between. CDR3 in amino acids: CASSTRQAQSYGYTF. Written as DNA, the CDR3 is TGTGCCAGTAGCACCCGACAGGCCCAATCCTATGGCTACACCTTC.

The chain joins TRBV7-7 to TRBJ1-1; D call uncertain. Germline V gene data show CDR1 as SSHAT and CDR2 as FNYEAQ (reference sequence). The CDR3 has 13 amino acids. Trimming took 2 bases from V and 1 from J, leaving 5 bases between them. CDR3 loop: CASSLNQNTEAFF. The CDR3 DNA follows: TGTGCCAGCAGCTTAAATCAGAACACTGAAGCTTTCTTT.